This TCR beta chain was sequenced during a study of T cells in Graves' hyperthyroidism and ophthalmopathy. Germline V gene lookup returns CDR1 SQVTM and CDR2 ANQGSEA. V dropped 6 bases and J dropped 6; count of bases not matched to a gene: 4. CDR3 length: 12 residues. RNA transcripts provided the source from which TCR beta CDR3 regions were amplified. Using the HTBI primer set, a first-round RT-PCR was run on the TCR CDR3. TCRdb itself ran the multiplex PCR reads through MiXCR, one entry per CDR3 protein. Of about 560,000 distinct CDR3 sequences in the sample, over 15% were seen once. Among the patients, aged 18 to 65, hyperthyroidism was newly diagnosed and had lasted under 2 months. Exclusion of patients followed from uncontrolled infection, other autoimmune disease, pregnancy or lactation.

The source is a woman aged 18-35 years with Graves' hyperthyroidism. The chain links TRBV29-1 to TRBJ2-3; 9 positions agree with TRBD2. Sequenced input: blood. The CDR3 region is CSVGTSSDTQYF. The CDR3 bases are TGCAGCGTAGGGACTAGCAGCGATACGCAGTATTTT.